This T cell receptor beta chain was observed in a study of OX40 agonist ivuxolimab in advanced cancers. Clones were read by immunoSEQ multiplex PCR, and TCRdb kept only the in-frame ones, dropping some. Among around 63,000 clones listed, approximately 89% were seen once. Germline lookup yields CDR1 LGHNA and CDR2 YNFKEQ. V lost 1 base and J lost 2; bases outside the gene matches: 1. The CDR3 totals 14 residues. V gene TRBV4-2 combines with J gene TRBJ1-2; 7 bases agree with TRBD1. This TCR was recovered from an adult with an advanced solid tumor such as melanoma, head and neck, liver or kidney cancer. The sample in question was CD4+ or CD8+ T cells sorted from blood, obtained in a trial of the OX40 agonist ivuxolimab. CDR3 in DNA: TGTGCCAGCAGCCAAGGGGGACAGAACTATGGCTACACCTTC. Residues: CASSQGGQNYGYTF.